A single sample is the source of the 22 T cell receptor beta chains below, sequenced in a study of blood T cell repertoires in COVID-19. The table came from immunoSEQ multiplex PCR; TCRdb's copy has only in-frame clones and leaves some out. The sample has more than 35,000 clones, 70% to 90% seen once. The sample comprised peripheral blood. The source is a human donor in a cohort sampled during active COVID-19.

The V call is TRBV9, the J call TRBJ2-3; TRBD1 agrees at 7 bases. The CDR3 length is 16 residues. Germline trimming cut 4 bases from V and 4 bases from J; bases unmatched to any gene: 12. Looked up from germline, CDR1 is SGDLS and CDR2 is YYNGEE. The CDR3 sequence: CASSLRQGGFSDTQYF. The DNA for the CDR3 is TGTGCCAGCAGCCTACGACAGGGTGGATTTTCAGATACGCAGTATTTT.

The rearrangement joins TRBV30 to TRBJ2-5; tentatively, D is TRBD1 (6 bases). This CDR3 contains 13 residues. Germline CDR1 and CDR2: GTSNPN and SVGIG (reference sequence). V was trimmed by 2 bases and J by 2 bases, leaving 9 bases between them. CDR3 nucleotide sequence: TGTGCCTGGAGTCTCGGACAGCAAGAGACCCAGTACTTC. Amino acid sequence: CAWSLGQQETQYF.

The genes are TRBV2 and TRBJ2-1; 11 bases are shared with TRBD2. V trimming: 7 bases; J trimming: 6 bases; junction bases outside the gene matches: 5. CDR1 is SNHLY and CDR2 is FYNNEI in the germline V gene. The CDR3 is made up of 14 amino acids. CDR3 in amino acids: CASTLAGGTNEQFF. CDR3 DNA: TGTGCCAGCACTCTAGCGGGAGGCACCAATGAGCAGTTCTTC.

The chain employs TRBV5-4 and TRBJ2-3, with TRBD1 matching 10 bases. Germline CDR1 SGHNT, CDR2 YYREEE (reference sequence). This CDR3 has 15 amino acids. With V trimmed by 4 bases and J by 1 base, 3 bases remained unmatched. This chain's CDR3 is CASSRDRGGTDTQYF. The CDR3 DNA follows: TGTGCCAGCAGCCGGGACAGGGGAGGCACAGATACGCAGTATTTT. Based on the CDR3 plus reference TRBV5-4 and TRBJ2-3, the full variable domain is ETGVTQSPTHLIKTRGQQVTLRCSSQSGHNTVSWYQQALGQGPQFIFQYYREEENGRGNFPPRFSGLQFPNYSSELNVNALELDDSALYLCASSRDRGGTDTQYFGPGTRLTVL.

The rearrangement uses TRBV5-5 and TRBJ1-4, with unresolved D. Germline CDR1 SGHKS, CDR2 YYEKEE (reference sequence). The CDR3 has 14 amino acids. V dropped 4 bases and J dropped 8 bases, with 15 bases sitting between them. The chain's CDR3 is CASSAAPRKEKLFF. The DNA for the CDR3 is TGTGCCAGCAGCGCGGCCCCAAGAAAAGAAAAACTGTTTTTT.

The rearrangement uses TRBV13 and TRBJ2-1; the match to TRBD2 covers 10 bases. Germline CDR1 PRHDT, CDR2 FYEKMQ (reference sequence). CDR3 size: 17 residues. With V trimmed by 5 bases and J by 10 bases, 17 bases remained unmatched. The CDR3 loop reads CASSLRAGGPIIEEQFF. Written as DNA, the CDR3 is TGTGCCAGCAGCCTTCGAGCGGGAGGGCCGATAATAGAGGAGCAGTTCTTC.

V usage is TRBV27 and J usage is TRBJ2-3, with a tentative D call TRBD2 (5 bases). CDR1 and CDR2 (germline): MNHEY, SMNVEV (reference sequence). The CDR3 length is 15 residues. V lost 2 bases and J lost 1, with 10 bases in between. In DNA, the CDR3 is TGTGCCAGCAGTTTACGAGATAGCGGCACAGATACGCAGTATTTT. Its translation: CASSLRDSGTDTQYF.

The chain has TRBV7-9 and TRBJ1-4; no reliable D call. CDR3 size: 17 residues. The V and J ends lost 1 base and 0 bases respectively, with 12 bases between them. CDR1 is SEHNR, CDR2 FQNEAQ, per germline (reference sequence). CDR3 coding DNA: TGTGCCAGCAGCTTAGATCCGTCAGGCGCAACTAATGAAAAACTGTTTTTT. This sequence encodes CASSLDPSGATNEKLFF.

The chain is built from TRBV7-9 and TRBJ2-3, with 7 nucleotides matching TRBD2. V gave up 0 bases and J gave up 1 base; unmatched junction bases: 4. Germline V lookup: CDR1 SEHNR, CDR2 FQNEAQ (reference sequence). The CDR3 is made up of 16 amino acids. The CDR3 nucleotides are TGTGCCAGCAGCTTAGCTCGAACTAGCGGCACAGATACGCAGTATTTT. Amino acid sequence: CASSLARTSGTDTQYF.

The J gene is TRBJ2-7, the V gene TRBV28, with 8 bases identical to TRBD2. Germline lookup yields CDR1 MDHEN and CDR2 SYDVKM. CDR3 size: 12 residues. V gave up 2 bases and J gave up 6 bases; unmatched junction bases: 0. The CDR3 region is CASSLAGGEQYF. The DNA of the CDR3 is TGTGCCAGCAGTTTAGCGGGGGGCGAGCAGTACTTC.

The rearrangement joins TRBV3-1 (or the pseudogene TRBV3-2) to TRBJ2-7; 7 bases match TRBD1. This CDR3 contains 17 residues. CDR1 is LGHDT, CDR2 YNNKEL, per germline (reference sequence). Trimming cost V 0 bases and J 3 bases; bases outside gene matches: 11. The CDR3, as DNA: TGTGCCAGCAGCCAAGATACCTCGACAGGGTTTTACTACGAGCAGTACTTC. Translation: CASSQDTSTGFYYEQYF.

V and J are TRBV28 and TRBJ2-5, with 7 positions matching TRBD2. Germline CDR1 and CDR2: MDHEN and SYDVKM. The V and J ends lost 8 bases and 1 base, in that order; junction bases with no gene match: 4. This CDR3 is built from 13 residues. In DNA form, the CDR3 reads TGTGCCAGCGCGGGAGCGGTCCAAGAGACCCAGTACTTC. Amino acids: CASAGAVQETQYF.

The rearrangement links TRBV9 to TRBJ1-1, with D unclear. The CDR3 sequence is 14 residues long. Trimming cost V 0 bases and J 5 bases, with 11 bases left between them. Germline CDR1 reads SGDLS; CDR2 reads YYNGEE. Here the CDR3 reads CASSVGRVRTEAFF. CDR3 DNA sequence: TGTGCCAGCAGCGTAGGGAGGGTTAGGACTGAAGCTTTCTTT.

The rearrangement links TRBV27 to TRBJ2-2, with TRBD1 matching over 7 bases. Trimming removed 5 bases from V and 4 bases from J; junction bases left unmatched: 10. CDR1 is MNHEY, CDR2 SMNVEV, per germline (reference sequence). CDR3 length: 16 amino acids. The CDR3 region is CASSPLTGPVTGELFF. In nucleotides, the CDR3 is TGTGCCAGCAGTCCACTGACAGGGCCGGTCACCGGGGAGCTGTTTTTT.

The genes are TRBV5-6 and TRBJ2-5; TRBD1 matches at 8 bases. The V gene's germline CDR1 is SGHDT and CDR2 YYEEEE. The CDR3 length is 13 residues. With V trimmed by 4 bases and J by 4 bases, 3 bases remained unmatched. Written as DNA, the CDR3 is TGTGCCAGCAGCCTCAGGGGGCGAGAGACCCAGTACTTC. This gives the protein CASSLRGRETQYF.

In its sample, this clone was seen once. V gene TRBV2 combines with J gene TRBJ2-2; D remains unclear. Trimming removed 7 bases at V and 2 bases at J, with 8 bases between. Germline values: CDR1 SNHLY, CDR2 FYNNEI. The CDR3 extends over 13 amino acids. This CDR3 is CASTLENTGELFF. CDR3 DNA: TGTGCCAGCACCTTAGAAAACACCGGGGAGCTGTTTTTT.

V is TRBV7-3 and J is TRBJ2-1, with 7 bases fitting TRBD2. CDR3 length: 17 residues. The V and J ends lost 4 bases and 5 bases, in that order; junction bases with no gene match: 14. The V gene's germline CDR1 is SGHTA and CDR2 FQGTGA. The CDR3 nucleotides read TGTGCCAGCAGCTCTATACCCGGACTAGGAAAGAACAATGAGCAGTTCTTC. This codes for CASSSIPGLGKNNEQFF.

In DNA, the CDR3 is TGTGCCAGTAGTGCCACCGGGACTCCCTCCTACAATGAGCAGTTCTTC. Amino acids: CASSATGTPSYNEQFF. The chain recombines TRBV19 with TRBJ2-1; maybe TRBD2 (6 bases). V was pared by 5 bases and J by 0 bases, with 14 bases between. This CDR3 spans 16 amino acids. CDR1 is LNHDA and CDR2 is SQIVND in the germline V gene (reference sequence). The whole variable domain, remainder taken from reference TRBV19 and TRBJ2-1, is DGGITQSPKYLFRKEGQNVTLSCEQNLNHDAMYWYRQDPGQGLRLIYYSQIVNDFQKGDIAEGYSVSREKKESFPLTVTSAQKNPTAFYLCASSATGTPSYNEQFFGPGTRLTVL.

The count of this clone is one. The chain links TRBV19 to TRBJ1-2; 7 nucleotides match TRBD1. Germline values: CDR1 LNHDA, CDR2 SQIVND (reference sequence). Trimming cost V 8 bases and J 7 bases; bases outside gene matches: 7. This CDR3 has 12 amino acids. DNA for the CDR3: TGTGCCAGTGAGACAGGGAGCCGTGGCTACACCTTC. This translates into CASETGSRGYTF.

This chain connects TRBV6-1 to TRBJ2-7; 8 nucleotides align to TRBD1. The CDR3 has 15 residues. Germline trimming cut 3 bases from V and 1 base from J; bases unmatched to any gene: 5. CDR1 and CDR2 (germline): MNHNS, SASEGT. The CDR3 is CASSDGWTGSYEQYF. Here the CDR3 DNA reads TGTGCCAGCAGTGATGGTTGGACAGGGTCCTACGAGCAGTACTTC.

This clone has a single count. V is TRBV28 and J is TRBJ1-1; D is undetermined. V lost 4 bases to trimming and J lost 0 bases, with 15 bases between them. The germline V gene encodes CDR1 MDHEN and CDR2 SYDVKM. This CDR3 spans 16 amino acids. The CDR3 reads CASSSIGFRMNTEAFF. CDR3 DNA: TGTGCCAGCAGTTCCATTGGCTTCCGCATGAACACTGAAGCTTTCTTT.

The gene calls are TRBV11-3 and TRBJ2-7, with 7 bases that match TRBD1. Trimming cost V 5 bases and J 2 bases; bases outside gene matches: 12. The CDR3 runs 16 residues. Germline V gene sequence: CDR1 SGHNT, CDR2 YENEEA. CDR3 coding DNA: TGTGCCAGCAGCCAGGAGGTGGGGCAGGGGGCCTACGAGCAGTACTTC. Its translation: CASSQEVGQGAYEQYF.